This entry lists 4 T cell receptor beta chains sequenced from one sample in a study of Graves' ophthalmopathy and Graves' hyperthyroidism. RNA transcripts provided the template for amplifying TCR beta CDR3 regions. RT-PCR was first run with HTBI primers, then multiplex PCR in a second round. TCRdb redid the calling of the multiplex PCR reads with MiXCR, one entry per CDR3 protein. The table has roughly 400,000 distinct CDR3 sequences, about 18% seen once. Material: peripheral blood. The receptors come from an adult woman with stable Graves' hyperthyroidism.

The DNA for the CDR3 is TGCAGTGTTCGGACTAGCGGGAGGTACGAGCAGTACTTC. Translation: CSVRTSGRYEQYF. V and J are TRBV20-1 and TRBJ2-7, with 14 bases that match TRBD2. J was trimmed by 4 bases and V by 7 bases; bases with no gene match: 3. This CDR3 is 13 amino acids long. The V gene's germline CDR1 is DFQATT and CDR2 SNEGSKA (reference sequence).

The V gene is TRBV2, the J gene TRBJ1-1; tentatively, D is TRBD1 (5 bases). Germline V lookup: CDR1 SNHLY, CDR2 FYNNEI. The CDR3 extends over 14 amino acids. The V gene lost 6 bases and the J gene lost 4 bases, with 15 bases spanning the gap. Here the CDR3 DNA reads TGTGCCAGCAGCAGGATGACAGCCCGCACTGAAGCTTTCTTT. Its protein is CASSRMTARTEAFF.

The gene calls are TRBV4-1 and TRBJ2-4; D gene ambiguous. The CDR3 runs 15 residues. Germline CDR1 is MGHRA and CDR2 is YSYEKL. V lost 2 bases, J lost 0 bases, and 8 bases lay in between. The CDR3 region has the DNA TGCGCCAGCAGCCAAATATCTCTAGCCAAAAACATTCAGTACTTC. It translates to CASSQISLAKNIQYF.

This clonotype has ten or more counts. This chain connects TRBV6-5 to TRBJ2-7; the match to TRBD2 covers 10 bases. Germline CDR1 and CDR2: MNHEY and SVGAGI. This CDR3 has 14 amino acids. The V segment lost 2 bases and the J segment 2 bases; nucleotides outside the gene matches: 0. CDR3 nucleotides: TGTGCCAGCAGTTACAGCGGGAGGGCCTACGAGCAGTACTTC. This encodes CASSYSGRAYEQYF.